This T cell receptor (beta chain) originates from a study of CD8+CD57+ T cells in acquired aplastic anemia. Study-level information: Sorting CD4+ and CD8+ cells gave DNA averaging 3.2 ug. Findings of the study overall: Patients showed no significant difference from controls in CD8+ Simpson's diversity.

V dropped 4 bases and J dropped 5; count of bases not matched to a gene: 12. The CDR3 length is 16 residues. Per the germline V gene, CDR1 is SNHLY and CDR2 is FYNNEI. Whoever was chosen for sequencing had shown CD8+CD57+ cell expansion by flow cytometry. Concerning this clonotype itself: The target antigen is unknown.

Genomic DNA, serving as template, underwent TCR beta VDJ and CDR3 profiling. TCRdb re-called the reads with MiXCR, one entry per CDR3 protein. The sample has approximately 95,000 distinct CDR3 sequences; around two thirds are singletons. This sequence was found in a human donor with aplastic anemia. This sequence joins TRBV2 and TRBJ2-7, with 9 positions matching TRBD2. Sequencing used sorted CD4+, CD8+, or CD8+CD57+ T cells (not recorded which) from PBMCs. The CDR3 DNA sequence: TGTGCCAGCAGTGGGTCGTTAGCGGGGGTCAGCGACGAGCAGTACGTC. As protein: CASSGSLAGVSDEQYV.